Following are 27 T cell receptor beta chains from one sample sequenced in a study of T cells in localized non-small cell lung cancer. Sequencing used immunoSEQ multiplex PCR; TCRdb keeps in-frame clones, though not all of them. This table has 23,000 or so clones, under 95% appearing once. Sequences were derived from peripheral blood, sampled before any cancer treatment. These receptors were taken from a man between 40 and 75 years old with stage III squamous cell lung carcinoma.

V is TRBV2 and J is TRBJ1-1; 7 bases are shared with TRBD1. J was trimmed by 3 bases and V by 6 bases; bases with no gene match: 10. CDR3 length: 15 residues. CDR1 is SNHLY and CDR2 is FYNNEI in the germline V gene. The CDR3 nucleotides are TGTGCCAGCAGACGAGAAGGGGGCGCGGACACTGAAGCTTTCTTT. This codes for CASRREGGADTEAFF. The full variable domain, its missing parts supplied by reference TRBV2 and TRBJ1-1, is EPEVTQTPSHQVTQMGQEVILRCVPISNHLYFYWYRQILGQKVEFLVSFYNNEISEKSEIFDDQFSVERPDGSNFTLKIRSTKLEDSAMYFCASRREGGADTEAFFGQGTRLTVV.

The chain links TRBV4-1 to TRBJ1-5; tentatively, D is TRBD1 (6 bases). The CDR3 is 15 amino acids. Germline loops: CDR1 MGHRA, CDR2 YSYEKL. Trimming shortened V by 1 base and J by 2 bases, and 9 bases separated the two germline ends. CDR3 in amino acids: CASSQGRGGNQPQHF. CDR3 bases: TGCGCCAGCAGCCAAGGGAGGGGGGGCAATCAGCCCCAGCATTTT.

The chain combines TRBV7-6 with TRBJ1-2; 7 nucleotides align to TRBD1. CDR1 SGHVS and CDR2 FNYEAQ come from the germline V gene. The CDR3 covers 16 residues. V gave up 4 bases and J gave up 4 bases; unmatched junction bases: 12. The CDR3, as DNA: TGTGCCAGCAGCTCATCCACAGGGGTGGGAGGCTATGGCTACACCTTC. This encodes CASSSSTGVGGYGYTF.

V usage is TRBV27 and J usage is TRBJ1-2, with a weak D call TRBD1 (6 bases). The germline V gene has CDR1 MNHEY and CDR2 SMNVEV (reference sequence). The CDR3 has 17 amino acids. V was shortened by 0 bases and J by 0 bases, with 14 bases between the two germline ends. CDR3 nucleotides: TGTGCCAGCAGTTTATCGTATGGGACACGAGCTAACTATGGCTACACCTTC. This translates into CASSLSYGTRANYGYTF.

The CDR3 sequence: CASSSWGSGANVLTF. The CDR3 DNA follows: TGTGCCAGCAGTTCCTGGGGCTCTGGGGCCAACGTCCTGACTTTC. The gene calls are TRBV27 and TRBJ2-6; no reliable D call. In germline, CDR1 is MNHEY, CDR2 SMNVEV (reference sequence). The CDR3 covers 15 residues. The ends were cut back, 4 bases at V and 0 bases at J, with 7 bases in the middle.

This chain uses TRBV27 with TRBJ1-6; D is possibly TRBD1 (5 bases). The CDR3 has 16 amino acids. V was pared by 5 bases and J by 3 bases, with 14 bases between. Per germline, CDR1 MNHEY and CDR2 SMNVEV (reference sequence). The CDR3 DNA sequence: TGTGCCAGCAGTCGGGAGGGGATCTTCTATAATTCACCCCTCCACTTT. It translates to CASSREGIFYNSPLHF.

The J gene is TRBJ2-7, the V gene TRBV4-3; the D gene could be TRBD1 or TRBD2 (6 bases each). The CDR3 runs to 15 residues. Germline loops: CDR1 LGHNA, CDR2 YSLEER. V lost 1 base, J lost 3 bases, and 13 bases lay in between. CDR3: CASSQVWGAVYEQYF. CDR3 nucleotide sequence: TGCGCCAGCAGCCAAGTCTGGGGGGCAGTCTACGAGCAGTACTTC.

This clone has only a few counts. V gene TRBV28 combines with J gene TRBJ1-1; 7 bases are a match to TRBD1. CDR1 is MDHEN and CDR2 is SYDVKM in the germline V gene. The CDR3 extends over 14 amino acids. The V and J ends lost 3 bases and 6 bases, in that order; junction bases with no gene match: 7. CDR3 bases: TGTGCCAGCAGTTTTACAGGGGCGAGTCCTGAAGCTTTCTTT. Amino acids: CASSFTGASPEAFF.

V gene TRBV2 combines with J gene TRBJ2-1, with TRBD1 matching over 8 bases. The germline gives CDR1 SNHLY, CDR2 FYNNEI. CDR3 size: 15 residues. V lost 5 bases and J lost 2; bases outside the gene matches: 5. As DNA, the CDR3 is TGTGCCAGCAGTCAAGACAGGGGAGCCTACAATGAGCAGTTCTTC. It specifies CASSQDRGAYNEQFF.

This sequence joins TRBV5-6 and TRBJ2-5; D unclear. Germline V CDR1 and CDR2: SGHDT, YYEEEE. The ends were cut back, 0 bases at V and 3 bases at J, with 0 bases in the middle. This CDR3 region has 11 residues. CDR3 sequence (DNA): TGTGCCAGCAGCTTGGAAGAGACCCAGTACTTC. This translates into CASSLEETQYF.

The chain combines TRBV4-2 with TRBJ2-2; 7 bases are a match to TRBD1. The germline gives CDR1 LGHNA, CDR2 YNFKEQ. The junction had 2 bases not matched to a gene; V was cut back by 1 base and J by 3 bases. This CDR3 contains 15 residues. The CDR3 DNA is TGTGCCAGCAGCCAAGTCACAGGGGACACCGGGGAGCTGTTTTTT. It specifies CASSQVTGDTGELFF.

The genes are TRBV7-9 and TRBJ1-4; no reliable D call. The CDR3 has 14 amino acids. Germline V gene data show CDR1 as SEHNR and CDR2 as FQNEAQ (reference sequence). Trimming stripped 2 bases from V and 3 bases from J, with 7 bases between. The CDR3 protein is CASSLFTANEKLFF. In DNA form, the CDR3 reads TGTGCCAGCAGCTTATTTACGGCTAATGAAAAACTGTTTTTT.

The CDR3 nucleotides read TGTGCCAGCAGCTCGGACAGATATAGCAATCAGCCCCAGCATTTT. Protein: CASSSDRYSNQPQHF. This chain uses TRBV6-5 with TRBJ1-5; D might be TRBD1 (6 bases). CDR1 is MNHEY and CDR2 is SVGAGI in the germline V gene. The CDR3 has 15 residues. The ends were cut back, 6 bases at V and 0 bases at J, with 12 bases in the middle.

V and J are TRBV15 and TRBJ1-3; D is undetermined. CDR3 length equals 15 residues. CDR1 and CDR2 from the germline V gene are LNHNV and YYDKDF (reference sequence). The ends were cut back, 5 bases at V and 4 bases at J, with 15 bases in the middle. CDR3 loop: CATSVDRGMGNTIYF. The DNA for the CDR3 is TGTGCCACCAGCGTCGATCGAGGGATGGGAAACACCATATATTTT. Looking up the rest from reference TRBV15 and TRBJ1-3 gives the full variable domain: DAMVIQNPRYQVTQFGKPVTLSCSQTLNHNVMYWYQQKSSQAPKLLFHYYDKDFNNEADTPDNFQSRRPNTSFCFLDIRSPGLGDTAMYLCATSVDRGMGNTIYFGEGSWLTVV.

This clone appeared a single time. V gene TRBV5-6 combines with J gene TRBJ2-7, with 12 bases lining up with TRBD1. The V segment lost 4 bases and the J segment 4 bases; nucleotides outside the gene matches: 3. The CDR3 length is 14 residues. Germline V gene sequence: CDR1 SGHDT, CDR2 YYEEEE. The CDR3 region is CASSVGQGAYEQYF. The CDR3 DNA follows: TGTGCCAGCAGCGTGGGACAGGGGGCGTACGAGCAGTACTTC.

The CDR3 is CATSGAGTVNEKLFF. The CDR3 nucleotides are TGTGCCACCAGCGGAGCCGGGACAGTGAATGAAAAACTGTTTTTT. The chain links TRBV15 to TRBJ1-4; 7 bases agree with TRBD1. This CDR3 has 15 residues. V was clipped by 5 bases and J by 5 bases; unmatched bases: 8. The germline CDR1 and CDR2 sequences are LNHNV and YYDKDF (reference sequence).

This chain joins TRBV5-4 and TRBJ1-2; 7 nucleotides line up with TRBD1. Trimming took 4 bases from V and 1 from J; bases not matched to a gene: 10. Germline lookup yields CDR1 SGHNT and CDR2 YYREEE (reference sequence). This CDR3 has 16 residues. CDR3 coding DNA: TGTGCCAGCAGCGCATACCGGGGACAGAGTAACTATGGCTACACCTTC. Its protein is CASSAYRGQSNYGYTF.

V gene TRBV27 combines with J gene TRBJ1-4; D ambiguous. The CDR3 is 21 amino acids. V lost 2 bases to trimming and J lost 0 bases, with 25 bases between them. From germline, CDR1 is MNHEY and CDR2 SMNVEV (reference sequence). CDR3 sequence reads: CASSLDRTPGSHAPTNEKLFF. CDR3 in DNA: TGTGCCAGCAGTTTAGATCGAACCCCCGGGTCCCACGCCCCAACTAATGAAAAACTGTTTTTT.

J is TRBJ1-5 and V is TRBV28; D remains unclear. Germline CDR1 and CDR2: MDHEN and SYDVKM. CDR3 length: 12 residues. Trimming took off 0 bases at V and 9 bases at J, with 6 bases between the two ends. CDR3 protein: CASSLWSSPQHF. The CDR3, as DNA: TGTGCCAGCAGTTTATGGTCGTCGCCCCAGCATTTT.

The chain joins TRBV9 to TRBJ1-3; 8 bases map to TRBD1. The length of the CDR3 is 14 residues. J was trimmed by 0 bases and V by 7 bases; bases with no gene match: 3. Per the germline V gene, CDR1 is SGDLS and CDR2 is YYNGEE. CDR3 loop: CASGGQDSGNTIYF. The CDR3 DNA is TGTGCCAGCGGGGGACAGGACTCTGGAAACACCATATATTTT.

The count of this clone is one. This chain joins TRBV6-1 and TRBJ1-2; no firm D call. Germline CDR1 and CDR2: MNHNS and SASEGT. Trimming removed 5 bases from V and 7 bases from J, with 11 bases in between. There are 12 residues in the CDR3. CDR3 region: CASSNALGGYTF. CDR3 DNA: TGTGCCAGCAGTAACGCCCTGGGTGGCTACACCTTC.

The J gene is TRBJ2-3, the V gene TRBV6-1, with D possibly being TRBD1 (6 bases). The V end was cut by 1 base, the J end by 2 bases, with 13 bases between. CDR1 is MNHNS and CDR2 is SASEGT in the germline V gene. The length of the CDR3 is 16 residues. The CDR3 region is CASSEGWQGNTDTQYF. The CDR3, as DNA: TGTGCCAGCAGTGAAGGGTGGCAGGGGAACACAGATACGCAGTATTTT.

V is TRBV6-5 and J is TRBJ1-4; unclear D gene. The V gene's germline CDR1 is MNHEY and CDR2 SVGAGI. V gave up 0 bases and J gave up 5 bases, with 10 bases separating them. The CDR3 runs 15 residues. The CDR3 loop is CASSYSVTQNEKLFF. The CDR3 bases are TGTGCCAGCAGTTACTCAGTGACCCAGAATGAAAAACTGTTTTTT.

This clone was recorded a few times. J is TRBJ1-5 and V is TRBV10-3, with no clear D. V lost 4 bases and J 5 bases, leaving 9 bases between the germline ends. This CDR3 contains 13 residues. Germline CDR1 reads ENHRY; CDR2 reads SYGVKD. The DNA of the CDR3 is TGTGCCATCAGTGCGACGGTGGATCAGCCCCAGCATTTT. Translation: CAISATVDQPQHF.

The V and J genes are TRBV27 and TRBJ2-1, with TRBD2 matching over 10 bases. This CDR3 has 17 amino acids. In germline, CDR1 is MNHEY, CDR2 SMNVEV (reference sequence). V shed 4 bases and J 1 base; nucleotides not matched to a gene: 7. The CDR3 spells CASSSPLSGRSYNEQFF. CDR3 nucleotide sequence: TGTGCCAGCAGTTCCCCCCTTAGCGGGAGGTCCTACAATGAGCAGTTCTTC.

The rearrangement uses TRBV19 and TRBJ1-5; D may be TRBD1 (5 bases). The germline V gene has CDR1 LNHDA and CDR2 SQIVND (reference sequence). The CDR3 contains 16 residues. The V end lost 1 base, the J end lost 1 base, and 11 bases lay between the germline ends. This chain's CDR3 is CASSIGRGASNQPQHF. CDR3 nucleotide sequence: TGTGCCAGTAGTATAGGGAGGGGAGCGAGCAATCAGCCCCAGCATTTT.

V usage is TRBV4-3 and J usage is TRBJ1-4; D uncertain. Germline CDR1 and CDR2: LGHNA and YSLEER. V gave up 0 bases and J gave up 8 bases, with 13 bases separating them. The CDR3 loop spans 15 amino acids. CDR3 sequence: CASSQDKAVWEKLFF. The CDR3 bases are TGCGCCAGCAGCCAAGATAAGGCGGTCTGGGAAAAACTGTTTTTT.